This T cell receptor (beta chain) was profiled in a study of shared clonotypes between healthy human individuals. Broader study findings: Owing to a small donor count, the genetic and exposure-history diversity represented was limited. For naive CD4 cells, roughly 4.8% of clonotypes were shared across a handful of donors. Sequencing depth was a factor that was expected to affect clonotype sharing among donors.

Measured with immunoSEQ multiplex PCR; TCRdb has only the in-frame clones, and not every one. The sample consists of hundreds of thousands of clones, nearly 97% of them appearing once. CD45RO-negative, CCR7-selected cells formed the naive CD8 fraction, which excluded terminally differentiated effector memory CD45RA+ cells. This clone was observed a single time. Its antigen is still unknown. The specimen was naive CD8+ T cells sorted from blood. The clonotype originates from a woman in her thirties in good health.

The CDR3 spells CASRRERAYEQYF. DNA of the CDR3: TGTGCCAGCAGGAGGGAGAGGGCCTACGAGCAGTACTTC. The chain is built from TRBV6-1 and TRBJ2-7, with D possibly TRBD2 on 5 matching bases. Germline CDR1 reads MNHNS; CDR2 reads SASEGT. The length of the CDR3 is 13 residues. Trimming pared 6 bases from V and 2 bases from J, leaving 11 bases between.